The 10 T cell receptor beta chains below all came from one sample that was sequenced in a study of cytomegalovirus exposure and HLA in healthy donors. The PCR was carried out with 60 Vbeta primers and 13 Jbeta primers. Method: immunoSEQ multiplex PCR; TCRdb's copy keeps in-frame clones and lacks some. The sample yields under 150,000 clones, 76% seen once. What was sequenced was PBMCs. The source is a female donor in good health and CMV-seropositive.

The rearrangement joins TRBV15 to TRBJ1-5; D remains ambiguous. V lost 1 base, J lost 8 bases, and 6 bases lay in between. This CDR3 contains 12 residues. Germline values: CDR1 LNHNV, CDR2 YYDKDF (reference sequence). The CDR3 region is CATSRVNEPQHF. The CDR3, as DNA: TGTGCCACCAGCAGAGTAAATGAGCCCCAGCATTTT.

The chain carries TRBV2 and TRBJ1-2; no definite D call. The CDR3 has 12 amino acids. Germline loops: CDR1 SNHLY, CDR2 FYNNEI. Between the trimmed V and J ends, which lost 1 base and 4 bases, there was a span of 4 bases. The DNA of the CDR3 is TGTGCCAGCAGTGAAGACAGCTATGGCTACACCTTC. Residues: CASSEDSYGYTF.

V gene TRBV7-2 combines with J gene TRBJ2-7, with 12 bases identical to TRBD2. This CDR3 is built from 18 residues. V lost 0 bases and J lost 1; bases outside the gene matches: 7. Per the germline V gene, CDR1 is SGHTA and CDR2 is FQGNSA. CDR3 amino acids: CASSLATSGSFPSYEQYF. CDR3 bases: TGTGCCAGCAGCTTAGCGACTAGCGGGAGCTTCCCATCCTACGAGCAGTACTTC.

This clone appeared a few times. V gene TRBV7-9 combines with J gene TRBJ1-4; D ambiguous. Germline lookup yields CDR1 SEHNR and CDR2 FQNEAQ (reference sequence). The CDR3 sequence is 14 residues long. Trimming removed 5 bases from V and 3 bases from J, with 10 bases in between. Here the CDR3 DNA reads TGTGCCAGCAGCATCAGTATGTCTAATGAAAAACTGTTTTTT. The encoded protein is CASSISMSNEKLFF.

The chain carries TRBV2 and TRBJ2-5; 12 bases align to TRBD2. The CDR3 is 16 amino acids. Germline V gene data show CDR1 as SNHLY and CDR2 as FYNNEI. With V trimmed by 5 bases and J by 7 bases, 11 bases remained unmatched. The DNA for the CDR3 is TGTGCCAGCAGTCGCCTAGCGGGAGGGCTGGAAGGGACCCAGTACTTC. It yields the protein CASSRLAGGLEGTQYF.

The chain uses TRBV28 and TRBJ2-5, with a tentative D call TRBD1 (6 bases). The CDR3 is 15 residues long. Trimming took 8 bases from V and 4 from J, leaving 20 bases between them. In germline, CDR1 is MDHEN, CDR2 SYDVKM. The CDR3 bases are TGTGCCAGCGGAGAAGGGGGAACGGCGGGAGAGACCCAGTACTTC. Protein sequence: CASGEGGTAGETQYF. Full variable domain (rest looked up from reference TRBV28 and TRBJ2-5): DVKVTQSSRYLVKRTGEKVFLECVQDMDHENMFWYRQDPGLGLRLIYFSYDVKMKEKGDIPEGYSVSREKKERFSLILESASTNQTSMYLCASGEGGTAGETQYFGPGTRLLVL.

This chain uses TRBV5-1 with TRBJ1-2, with D maybe TRBD1 (5 bases). Germline loops: CDR1 SGHRS, CDR2 YFSETQ. Between the trimmed V and J ends, which lost 0 bases and 2 bases, there was a span of 11 bases. The CDR3 is 15 residues long. CDR3 sequence (DNA): TGCGCCAGCAGCTTGGACAGGAGCACAAACTATGGCTACACCTTC. Translated: CASSLDRSTNYGYTF.

The V and J genes are TRBV4-1 and TRBJ2-5, with 10 bases identical to TRBD1. Gene TRBJ2-7 matches the end of the DNA better, so the J call may be wrong. Germline V gene lookup returns CDR1 MGHRA and CDR2 YSYEKL. The CDR3 covers 15 residues. The DNA of the CDR3 is TGCGCCAGCAGCCAAATGCCGGGACAGGGGTACGAGCAGTACTTC. Translating gives CASSQMPGQGYEQYF.

In its sample, this clone was seen once. This sequence joins TRBV28 and TRBJ2-5; TRBD2 is a possible D gene (6 bases). The CDR3 has 14 amino acids. Germline CDR1 and CDR2: MDHEN and SYDVKM. V gave up 3 bases and J gave up 0 bases, with 8 bases separating them. CDR3 region: CASSLEGYQETQYF. The CDR3 DNA sequence: TGTGCCAGCAGTTTGGAGGGGTACCAAGAGACCCAGTACTTC.

The chain has TRBV7-3 and TRBJ2-1; 9 bases map to TRBD2. The V and J ends lost 1 base and 9 bases, in that order; junction bases with no gene match: 10. This CDR3 is 16 amino acids long. Per the germline V gene, CDR1 is SGHTA and CDR2 is FQGTGA. The CDR3 spells CASSLISGGGAGEQFF. CDR3 bases: TGTGCCAGCAGCTTAATTAGTGGCGGGGGGGCCGGTGAGCAGTTCTTC.